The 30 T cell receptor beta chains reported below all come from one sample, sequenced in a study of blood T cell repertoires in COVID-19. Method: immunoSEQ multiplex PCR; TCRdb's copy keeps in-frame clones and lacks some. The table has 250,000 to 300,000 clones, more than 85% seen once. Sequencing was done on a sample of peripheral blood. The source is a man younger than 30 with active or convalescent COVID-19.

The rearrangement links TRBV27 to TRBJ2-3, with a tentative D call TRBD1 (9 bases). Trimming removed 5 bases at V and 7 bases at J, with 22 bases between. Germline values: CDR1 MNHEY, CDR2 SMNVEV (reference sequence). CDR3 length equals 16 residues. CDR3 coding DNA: TGTGCCAGCAGTGTCGGGAGGGACAGGGATGGGCATACGCAGTATTTT. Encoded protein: CASSVGRDRDGHTQYF.

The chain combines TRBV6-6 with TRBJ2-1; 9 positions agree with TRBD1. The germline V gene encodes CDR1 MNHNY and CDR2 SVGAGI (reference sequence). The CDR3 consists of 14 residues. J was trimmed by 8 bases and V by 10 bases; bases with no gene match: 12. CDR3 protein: CATKGQGEIHEQFF. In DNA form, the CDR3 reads TGTGCCACCAAGGGACAGGGTGAAATCCATGAGCAGTTCTTC.

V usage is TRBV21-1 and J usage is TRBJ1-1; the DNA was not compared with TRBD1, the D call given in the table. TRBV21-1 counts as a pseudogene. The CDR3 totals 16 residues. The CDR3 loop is CASSSQLTGVGTEAFF. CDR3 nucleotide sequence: TGTGCCAGCAGCTCCCAGCTGACAGGGGTGGGCACTGAAGCTTTCTTT.

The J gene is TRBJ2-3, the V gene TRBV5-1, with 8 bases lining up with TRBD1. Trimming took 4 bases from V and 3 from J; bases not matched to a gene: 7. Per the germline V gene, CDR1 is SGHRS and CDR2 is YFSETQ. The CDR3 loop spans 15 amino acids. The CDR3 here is CASSPRQGLTDTQYF. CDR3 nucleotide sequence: TGCGCCAGCAGCCCAAGACAGGGGTTAACAGATACGCAGTATTTT. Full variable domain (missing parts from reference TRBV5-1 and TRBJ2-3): KAGVTQTPRYLIKTRGQQVTLSCSPISGHRSVSWYQQTPGQGLQFLFEYFSETQRNKGNFPGRFSGRQFSNSRSEMNVSTLELGDSALYLCASSPRQGLTDTQYFGPGTRLTVL.

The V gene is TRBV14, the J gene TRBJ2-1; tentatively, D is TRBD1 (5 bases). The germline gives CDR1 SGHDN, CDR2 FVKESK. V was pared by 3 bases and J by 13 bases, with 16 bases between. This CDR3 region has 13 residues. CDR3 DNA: TGTGCCAGCAGCCATGCAAGGACATCCGATCAGTTCTTC. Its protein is CASSHARTSDQFF.

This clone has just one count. CDR3 loop: CASSIPQGMGSGYTF. CDR3 in DNA: TGTGCCAGTAGTATACCCCAGGGAATGGGATCTGGCTACACCTTC. The chain has TRBV19 and TRBJ1-2, with a tentative D call TRBD1 (5 bases). This CDR3 is built from 15 residues. The ends were cut back, 2 bases at V and 7 bases at J, with 17 bases in the middle. Germline CDR1 reads LNHDA; CDR2 reads SQIVND (reference sequence).

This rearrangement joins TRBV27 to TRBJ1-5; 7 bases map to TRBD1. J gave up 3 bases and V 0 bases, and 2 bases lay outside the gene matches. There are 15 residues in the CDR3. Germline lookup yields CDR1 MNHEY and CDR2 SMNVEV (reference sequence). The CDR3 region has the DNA TGTGCCAGCAGTTTATCGGGGACAGTCAATCAGCCCCAGCATTTT. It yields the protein CASSLSGTVNQPQHF.

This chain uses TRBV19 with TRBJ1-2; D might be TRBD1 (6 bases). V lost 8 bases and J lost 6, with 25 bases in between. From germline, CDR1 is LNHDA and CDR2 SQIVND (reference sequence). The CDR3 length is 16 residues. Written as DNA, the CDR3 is TGTGCCAGTTTCCACGTCGCGGGGGCGTATCCTCATGGCTACACCTTC. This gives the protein CASFHVAGAYPHGYTF.

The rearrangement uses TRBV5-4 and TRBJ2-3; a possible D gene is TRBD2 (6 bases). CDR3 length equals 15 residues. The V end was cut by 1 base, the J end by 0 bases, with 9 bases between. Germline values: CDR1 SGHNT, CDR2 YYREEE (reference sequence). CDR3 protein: CASSLSAGSTDTQYF. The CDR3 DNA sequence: TGTGCCAGCAGCTTGTCTGCGGGGAGCACAGATACGCAGTATTTT.

CDR3 bases: TGTGCCAGCAGTTCTAATATTTATAACAGGACCTTC. Translation: CASSSNIYNRTF. The chain uses TRBV6-2 or TRBV6-3 and TRBJ1-2; a possible D gene is TRBD1 (5 bases). The CDR3 runs 12 residues. V gave up 4 bases and J gave up 14 bases, with 17 bases separating them. The germline CDR1 and CDR2 sequences are MNHEY and SVGEGT.

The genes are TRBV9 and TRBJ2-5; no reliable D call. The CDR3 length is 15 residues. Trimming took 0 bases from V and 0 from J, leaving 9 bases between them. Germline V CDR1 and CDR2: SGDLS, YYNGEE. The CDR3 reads CASSVVRKYQETQYF. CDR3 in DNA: TGTGCCAGCAGCGTAGTGCGGAAGTACCAAGAGACCCAGTACTTC.

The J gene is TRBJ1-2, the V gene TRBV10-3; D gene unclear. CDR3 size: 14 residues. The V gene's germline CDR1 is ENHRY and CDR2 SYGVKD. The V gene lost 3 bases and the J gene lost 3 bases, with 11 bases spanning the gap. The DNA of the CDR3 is TGTGCCATCAGTGACGAGGGTTGGGACTATGGCTACACCTTC. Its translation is CAISDEGWDYGYTF.

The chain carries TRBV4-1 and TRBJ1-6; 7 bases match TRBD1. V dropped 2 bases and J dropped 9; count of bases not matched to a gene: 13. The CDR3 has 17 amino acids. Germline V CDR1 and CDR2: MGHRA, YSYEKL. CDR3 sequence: CASSQFTGTENSSPLHF. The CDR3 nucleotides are TGCGCCAGCAGCCAATTCACCGGGACAGAGAATTCTTCACCCCTCCACTTT.

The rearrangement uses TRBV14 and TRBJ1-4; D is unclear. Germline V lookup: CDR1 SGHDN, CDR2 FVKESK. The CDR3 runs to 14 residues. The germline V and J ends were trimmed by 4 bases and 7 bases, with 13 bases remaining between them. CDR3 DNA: TGTGCCAGCAGCCGCCCGGGTGGTGGTGAAAAACTGTTTTTT. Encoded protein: CASSRPGGGEKLFF.

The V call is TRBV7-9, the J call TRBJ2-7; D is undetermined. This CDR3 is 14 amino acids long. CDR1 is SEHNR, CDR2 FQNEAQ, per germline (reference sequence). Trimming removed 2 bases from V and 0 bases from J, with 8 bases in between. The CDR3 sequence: CASSLSASSYEQYF. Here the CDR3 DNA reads TGTGCCAGCAGCTTATCCGCTAGCTCCTACGAGCAGTACTTC. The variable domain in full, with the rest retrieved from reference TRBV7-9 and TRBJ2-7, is DTGVSQNPRHKITKRGQNVTFRCDPISEHNRLYWYRQTLGQGPEFLTYFQNEAQLEKSRLLSDRFSAERPKGSFSTLEIQRTEQGDSAMYLCASSLSASSYEQYFGPGTRLTVT.

The CDR3 coding sequence is TGTGCCAGCTCACCTCTCCCGGGGGGCACAGATACGCAGTATTTT. Encoded protein: CASSPLPGGTDTQYF. The gene calls are TRBV18 and TRBJ2-3; D possibly corresponds to TRBD2 (6 bases). The CDR3 covers 15 residues. V was trimmed by 3 bases and J by 1 base, leaving 11 bases between them. The V gene's germline CDR1 is KGHSH and CDR2 LQKENI.

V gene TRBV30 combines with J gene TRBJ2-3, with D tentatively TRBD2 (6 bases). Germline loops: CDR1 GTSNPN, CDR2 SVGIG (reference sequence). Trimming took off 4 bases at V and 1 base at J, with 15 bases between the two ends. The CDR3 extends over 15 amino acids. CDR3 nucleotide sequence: TGTGCCTGGACCTTGGGAGGCCTGGGCACAGATACGCAGTATTTT. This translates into CAWTLGGLGTDTQYF.

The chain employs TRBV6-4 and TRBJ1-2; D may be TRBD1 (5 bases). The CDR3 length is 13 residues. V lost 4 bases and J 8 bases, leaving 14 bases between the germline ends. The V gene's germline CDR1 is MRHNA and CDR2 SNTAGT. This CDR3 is CASSAQGQEGYTF. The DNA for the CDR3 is TGTGCCAGCAGTGCCCAGGGCCAAGAAGGCTACACCTTC.

CDR3 nucleotide sequence: TGTGCCAGCAGCTTAGCTAGCGGGGGGACCGAGCAGTACTTC. Translating it yields CASSLASGGTEQYF. The rearrangement links TRBV7-9 to TRBJ2-7; TRBD2 agrees at 10 bases. The CDR3 runs to 14 residues. V trimming: 0 bases; J trimming: 6 bases; junction bases outside the gene matches: 2. The germline gives CDR1 SEHNR, CDR2 FQNEAQ (reference sequence).

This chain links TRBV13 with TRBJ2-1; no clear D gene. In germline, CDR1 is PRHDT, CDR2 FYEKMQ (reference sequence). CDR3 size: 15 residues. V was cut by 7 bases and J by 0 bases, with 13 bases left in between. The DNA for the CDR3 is TGTGCCAGCACACCGGTATCTAGCTCCTACAATGAGCAGTTCTTC. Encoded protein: CASTPVSSSYNEQFF.

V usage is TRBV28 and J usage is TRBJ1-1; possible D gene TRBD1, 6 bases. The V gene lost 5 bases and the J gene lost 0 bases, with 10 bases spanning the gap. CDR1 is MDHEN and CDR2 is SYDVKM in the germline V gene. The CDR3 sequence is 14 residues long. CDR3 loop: CASSRGQMNTEAFF. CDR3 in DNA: TGTGCCAGCAGTAGAGGACAGATGAACACTGAAGCTTTCTTT.

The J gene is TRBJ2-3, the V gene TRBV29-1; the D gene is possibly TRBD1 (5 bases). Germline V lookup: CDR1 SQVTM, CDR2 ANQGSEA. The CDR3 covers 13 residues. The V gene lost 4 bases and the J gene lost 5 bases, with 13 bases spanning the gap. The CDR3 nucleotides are TGCAGCGTTGGTAGGGGAAGTGAAGATACGCAGTATTTT. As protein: CSVGRGSEDTQYF.

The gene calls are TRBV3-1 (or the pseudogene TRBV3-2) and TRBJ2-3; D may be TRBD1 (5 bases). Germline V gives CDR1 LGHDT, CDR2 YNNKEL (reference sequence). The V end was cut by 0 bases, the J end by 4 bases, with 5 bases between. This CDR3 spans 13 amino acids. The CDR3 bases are TGTGCCAGCAGCCAAGAAGGGGCAGATACGCAGTATTTT. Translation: CASSQEGADTQYF.

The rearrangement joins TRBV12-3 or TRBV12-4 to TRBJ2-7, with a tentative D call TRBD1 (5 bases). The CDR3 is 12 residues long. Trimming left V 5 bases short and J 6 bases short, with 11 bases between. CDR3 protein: CASSIHQGEQYF. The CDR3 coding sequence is TGTGCCAGCAGTATCCATCAGGGCGAGCAGTACTTC.

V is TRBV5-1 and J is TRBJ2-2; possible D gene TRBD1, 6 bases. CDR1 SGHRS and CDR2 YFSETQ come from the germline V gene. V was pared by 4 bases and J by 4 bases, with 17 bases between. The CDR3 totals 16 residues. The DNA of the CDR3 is TGCGCCAGCAGCCCCACTGGGCAGGGGAGCACCGGGGAGCTGTTTTTT. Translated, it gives CASSPTGQGSTGELFF.

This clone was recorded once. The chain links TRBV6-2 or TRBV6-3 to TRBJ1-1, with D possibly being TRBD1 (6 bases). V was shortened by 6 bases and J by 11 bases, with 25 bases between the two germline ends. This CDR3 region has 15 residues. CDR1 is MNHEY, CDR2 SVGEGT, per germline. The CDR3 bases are TGTGCCAGCAGCCCACTGGGAGCGGGGCAGGGGAAGGCTTTCTTT. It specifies CASSPLGAGQGKAFF.

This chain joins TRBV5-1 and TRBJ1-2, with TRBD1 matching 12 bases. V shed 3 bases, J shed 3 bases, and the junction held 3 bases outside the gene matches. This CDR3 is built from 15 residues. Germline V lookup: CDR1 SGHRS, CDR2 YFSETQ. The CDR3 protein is CASSSGTGGYYGYTF. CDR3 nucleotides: TGCGCCAGCAGCTCTGGGACAGGGGGCTACTATGGCTACACCTTC.

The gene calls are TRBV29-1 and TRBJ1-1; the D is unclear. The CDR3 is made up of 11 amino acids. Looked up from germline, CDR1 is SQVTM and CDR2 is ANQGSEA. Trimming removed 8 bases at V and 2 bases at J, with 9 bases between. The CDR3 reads CSSIDNTEAFF. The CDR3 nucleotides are TGCAGCTCCATAGATAACACTGAAGCTTTCTTT.

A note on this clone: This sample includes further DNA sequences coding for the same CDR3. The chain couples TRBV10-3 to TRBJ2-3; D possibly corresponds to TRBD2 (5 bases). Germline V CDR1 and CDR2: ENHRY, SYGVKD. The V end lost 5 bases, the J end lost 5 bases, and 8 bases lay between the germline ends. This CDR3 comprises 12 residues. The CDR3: CAISLLEDTQYF. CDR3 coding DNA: TGTGCCATCAGTCTACTAGAAGATACGCAGTATTTT.

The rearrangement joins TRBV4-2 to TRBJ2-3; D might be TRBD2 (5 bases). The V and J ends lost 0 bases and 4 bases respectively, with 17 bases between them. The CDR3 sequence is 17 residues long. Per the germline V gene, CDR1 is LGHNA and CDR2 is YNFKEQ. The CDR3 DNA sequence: TGTGCCAGCAGCCAAGAAAGGAGGAGACACAACCCAGATACGCAGTATTTT. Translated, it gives CASSQERRRHNPDTQYF.